These T cell receptor beta chains were read from a single sample in a study of shared clonotypes between healthy human individuals. Libraries were prepared by immunoSEQ multiplex PCR; TCRdb keeps only in-frame clonotypes and omits some of them. Among millions of clones listed, 90% to 95% were seen once. The sample comprised naive CD4+ T cells from PBMCs. The receptors here all came from a man aged 18 to 35 in good health. Some clones in this sample may be carry-over from other donors' samples. Each CDR3 is given with its conserved first and last residue. The D gene is left open where the match is weak. Only some rows state a clone size, as once, few, many or a class for expanded clones.

>TRBJ1-1|TRBV28|-|-
CASYGGSEAFF
TGTGCCAGCTACGGGGGCTCTGAAGCTTTCTTT
>TRBJ2-2|TRBV28|-|-
CASSLRTGELFF
TGTGCCAGCAGCTTACGTACCGGGGAGCTGTTTTTT
>TRBJ1-1|TRBV18|-|-
CASSPDQNTEAFF
TGTGCCAGCTCACCTGATCAGAACACTGAAGCTTTCTTT
>TRBJ1-4|TRBV5-4|-|-
CASSLSGLLNEKLFF
TGTGCCAGCAGCTTATCGGGACTCCTCAATGAAAAACTGTTTTTT
>TRBJ2-5|TRBV29-1|-|-
CSGLRHQGLGTQYF
TGCAGCGGCCTTAGGCATCAGGGGTTAGGGACCCAGTACTTC
>TRBJ1-4|TRBV6-5|-|once
CASSGRTATNEKLFF
TGTGCCAGCAGTGGCCGGACAGCAACTAATGAAAAACTGTTTTTT
>TRBJ2-5|TRBV23-1|-|-
CASSKHSGKRVGETQYF
TGCGCCAGCAGTAAACATTCAGGGAAGAGGGTCGGAGAGACCCAGTACTTC
>TRBJ2-1|TRBV5-1|-|-
CASSPISPSVNEQFF
TGCGCCAGCAGCCCTATTTCGCCTAGCGTCAATGAGCAGTTCTTC
>TRBJ1-2|TRBV28|-|-
CASRGGRFYGYTF
TGTGCCAGCCGGGGAGGGAGATTCTATGGCTACACCTTC
>TRBJ1-1|TRBV6-5|-|-
CASSYRQGMATEAFF
TGTGCCAGCAGTTACCGGCAGGGCATGGCCACTGAAGCTTTCTTT
>TRBJ1-2|TRBV28|-|-
CALRGPKGYTF
TGTGCCCTACGGGGCCCCAAGGGCTACACCTTC
>TRBJ2-7|TRBV5-1|-|-
CASSPHGQTRGMYYEQYF
TGCGCCAGCAGCCCCCATGGCCAGACGAGGGGAATGTACTACGAGCAGTACTTC
>TRBJ1-2|TRBV18|TRBD1|-
CASSGQGAMNYGYTF
TGTGCCAGCTCGGGACAGGGGGCAATGAACTATGGCTACACCTTC
>TRBJ1-4|TRBV4-2|TRBD1|few
CASSERTGFEKLFF
TGTGCCAGCAGCGAGAGGACAGGGTTTGAAAAACTGTTTTTT
>TRBJ2-3|TRBV6-5|-|once
CASSYSTGVYTQYF
TGTGCCAGCAGTTACTCGACGGGGGTGTATACGCAGTATTTT
>TRBJ2-7|TRBV5-1|-|-
CASTGGYEQYF
TGCGCCAGCACCGGGGGCTACGAGCAGTACTTC
>TRBJ1-4|TRBV6-1|-|-
CASGGTGLGEKLFF
TGTGCCAGCGGGGGGACCGGATTGGGTGAAAAACTGTTTTTT
>TRBJ1-4|TRBV21-1|-|-
CASIGKRTESEKLFF
TGTGCCAGCATCGGGAAAAGGACAGAGTCAGAAAAACTGTTTTTT
>TRBJ2-1|TRBV5-4|-|-
CASSVGLLGPSYNEQFF
TGTGCCAGCAGCGTGGGACTTTTGGGCCCCTCCTACAATGAGCAGTTCTTC
>TRBJ1-2|TRBV5-5|-|-
CASSLNRDGYTF
TGTGCCAGCAGCTTGAACAGGGATGGCTACACCTTC
>TRBJ2-3|TRBV29-1|TRBD1|-
CSVGRDRITDTQYF
TGCAGCGTTGGTAGGGACAGAATCACAGATACGCAGTATTTT
>TRBJ2-7|TRBV5-1|TRBD1|-
CASSVTGNPIYEQYF
TGCGCCAGCAGCGTGACAGGGAACCCTATCTACGAGCAGTACTTC
>TRBJ1-5|TRBV6-5|TRBD1|-
CASSTGTGGQPQHF
TGTGCCAGCAGCACCGGGACAGGGGGTCAGCCCCAGCATTTT
>TRBJ2-3|TRBV11-3|-|-
CASSLGGAVKDTQYF
TGTGCCAGCAGCTTAGGGGGCGCTGTCAAAGATACGCAGTATTTT
>TRBJ1-1|TRBV28|-|-
CASSLWVRGVSEAFF
TGTGCCAGCAGTTTGTGGGTCAGGGGAGTTTCTGAAGCTTTCTTT
>TRBJ2-3|TRBV6-5|-|-
CASSYRPNADTQYF
TGTGCCAGCAGTTACAGACCTAATGCAGATACGCAGTATTTT
>TRBJ2-3|TRBV7-9|-|-
CASSSMTSSDTQYF
TGTGCCAGCAGCTCCATGACTAGTTCAGATACGCAGTATTTT
>TRBJ2-2|TRBV6-1|-|-
CASSLNALNTGELFF
TGTGCCAGCAGCCTCAATGCCTTGAACACCGGGGAGCTGTTTTTT
>TRBJ1-2|TRBV29-1|-|-
CSVGGTLGYGYTF
TGCAGCGTTGGCGGGACCCTTGGCTATGGCTACACCTTC
>TRBJ1-2|TRBV28|-|-
CASRLTGLDGYTF
TGTGCCAGCAGACTTACAGGGCTGGATGGCTACACCTTC
>TRBJ2-5|TRBV7-2|-|-
CASSLGSTKETQYF
TGTGCCAGCAGCTTAGGCTCTACCAAAGAGACCCAGTACTTC
>TRBJ1-4|TRBV5-1|-|-
CASSRGYGTQGRHEKLFF
TGCGCCAGCAGCCGTGGATACGGGACACAAGGGAGGCATGAAAAACTGTTTTTT
>TRBJ1-5|TRBV7-9|TRBD1|-
CASSPGQGEGQPQHF
TGTGCCAGCAGTCCGGGACAGGGGGAGGGTCAGCCCCAGCATTTT
>TRBJ2-3|TRBV7-3|TRBD2|-
CASSLVAGEDTQYF
TGTGCCAGCAGCTTAGTAGCGGGAGAAGATACGCAGTATTTT
>TRBJ1-1|TRBV15|TRBD1|few
CATSRRTGLDTEAFF
TGTGCCACCAGCAGGCGGACAGGGTTGGACACTGAAGCTTTCTTT
>TRBJ2-7|TRBV10-3|-|-
CAISESGLAHSYEQYF
TGTGCCATCAGTGAGTCTGGCCTAGCGCACTCCTACGAGCAGTACTTC
>TRBJ2-3|TRBV19|-|-
CASSDRATQYF
TGTGCCAGTAGCGATAGGGCCACGCAGTATTTT
>TRBJ1-3|TRBV11-2|-|-
CASSHRASSGNTIYF
TGTGCCAGCAGCCACAGAGCCTCTTCTGGAAACACCATATATTTT
>TRBJ2-7|TRBV10-3|-|-
CAIRGDRGSYEQYF
TGTGCCATCAGGGGCGATCGGGGCTCCTACGAGCAGTACTTC
>TRBJ2-4|TRBV28|-|-
CASSLGGSKNIQYF
TGTGCCAGCAGTTTAGGGGGCTCCAAAAACATTCAGTACTTC
>TRBJ2-7|TRBV11-2|TRBD2|-
CASSFTSGSGNEQYF
TGTGCCAGCAGCTTCACTAGCGGGAGTGGCAACGAGCAGTACTTC
>TRBJ2-1|TRBV18|-|-
CASTQSVIGDEQFF
TGTGCCAGTACACAATCGGTCATAGGCGATGAGCAGTTCTTC
>TRBJ2-2|TRBV5-1|-|-
CASRGTNDFSTGELFF
TGCGCCAGCAGAGGTACAAACGACTTCTCCACCGGGGAGCTGTTTTTT
>TRBJ1-2|TRBV19|-|once
CASTDHASLAYGYTF
TGTGCCAGTACCGATCACGCCTCGCTAGCCTATGGCTACACCTTC
>TRBJ2-2|TRBV5-1|TRBD2|-
CASSLDPAGAGELFF
TGCGCCAGCAGCTTGGACCCCGCGGGGGCCGGGGAGCTGTTTTTT
>TRBJ2-5|TRBV6-1|TRBD2|-
CASSDRPAGVVETQYF
TGTGCCAGCAGTGACCGACCAGCGGGAGTCGTTGAGACCCAGTACTTC
>TRBJ2-7|TRBV20-1|-|-
CSASDSYEQYF
TGCAGTGCTAGCGACTCCTACGAGCAGTACTTC
>TRBJ2-1|TRBV6-5|-|few
CASSQNNEQFF
TGTGCCAGCAGTCAAAACAATGAGCAGTTCTTC
>TRBJ1-1|TRBV5-1|TRBD1|-
CASSPTGVIEAFF
TGCGCCAGCAGCCCGACAGGGGTTATTGAAGCTTTCTTT
>TRBJ1-1|TRBV5-1|-|-
CASSFADVNTEAFF
TGCGCCAGCAGCTTTGCCGACGTGAACACTGAAGCTTTCTTT
>TRBJ1-2|TRBV4-1|-|-
CASSQPDRNYGYTF
TGCGCCAGCAGCCAACCTGACCGAAACTATGGCTACACCTTC
>TRBJ2-2|TRBV15|-|few
CATSRDTGELFF
TGTGCCACCAGCAGGGACACCGGGGAGCTGTTTTTT
>TRBJ2-1|TRBV28|-|-
CASSLPQSYNEQFF
TGTGCCAGCAGTCTCCCCCAATCCTACAATGAGCAGTTCTTC
>TRBJ2-6|TRBV14|-|-
CASSQYRATGANVLTF
TGTGCCAGCAGCCAGTATAGGGCTACCGGGGCCAACGTCCTGACTTTC
>TRBJ2-6|TRBV30|-|-
CAWDTGANVLTF
TGTGCCTGGGATACTGGGGCCAACGTCCTGACTTTC
>TRBJ2-5|TRBV9|-|-
CASSSSGRYSETQYF
TGTGCCAGCAGCTCATCGGGACGGTATTCAGAGACCCAGTACTTC
>TRBJ1-1|TRBV20-1|-|few
CSAHRDTEAFF
TGCAGTGCTCACAGGGACACTGAAGCTTTCTTT